Described below is a single T cell receptor beta chain sequence and its context. Its antigen is currently unknown. This CDR3 contains 16 residues. Germline V lookup: CDR1 SGHTA, CDR2 FQGNSA. This specimen comes from a study of OX40 agonist ivuxolimab in advanced cancers. General study results and limits: At 0.1 to 3.0 mg/kg, clonal expansion of CD4+ and CD8+ blood T cells had occurred by week 6. Certain nonresponders likewise exhibited a low normalized T-cell clonal expansion.

Produced via immunoSEQ multiplex PCR; TCRdb's table is partial and in-frame only. The sample gives about 83,000 clones, 70% to 85% of which show up once; 7.3% is in the top ten. This clonotype originated in an adult with an advanced solid tumor such as melanoma, head and neck, liver or kidney cancer. The sample here was CD4+ or CD8+ T cells sorted from blood, taken in a trial of the OX40 agonist ivuxolimab. The chain employs TRBV7-2 and TRBJ2-5; 12 nucleotides align to TRBD2. The DNA end is more similar to TRBJ2-7, so the J call may be wrong. DNA of the CDR3: TGTGCCAGCAGCCAAGCGTCTAGCGGGAGGGTCTACGAGCAGTACTTC. Amino acid sequence: CASSQASSGRVYEQYF.